One and the same sample provided the 10 T cell receptor beta chains below, sequenced in a study of blood T cell repertoires in COVID-19. Libraries were prepared by immunoSEQ multiplex PCR; TCRdb keeps only in-frame clonotypes and omits some of them. This table holds about 62,000 clones, approximately 73% found once. The sequencing input was peripheral blood. Every receptor here comes from a woman between 50 and 59 years old with active or convalescent COVID-19.

Only one count was recorded for this clone. Other DNA sequences from this sample encode an identical CDR3 as well. The V gene is TRBV5-1, the J gene TRBJ2-3, with D maybe TRBD2 (7 bases). The CDR3 contains 14 residues. V lost 5 bases and J lost 0, with 10 bases in between. The germline CDR1 and CDR2 sequences are SGHRS and YFSETQ. The CDR3 DNA sequence: TGCGCCAGCAGGGGGGGGCCCAGCACAGATACGCAGTATTTT. Amino acids: CASRGGPSTDTQYF.

This chain connects TRBV4-2 to TRBJ1-5, with a possible D match to TRBD1 (6 bases). The CDR3 is 16 residues long. CDR1 and CDR2 from the germline V gene are LGHNA and YNFKEQ. Trimming took 5 bases from V and 6 from J, leaving 20 bases between them. CDR3 bases: TGTGCCAGCAGCGCTAGCTTCAGGGGTCGATTTCAGCCCCAGCATTTT. This sequence encodes CASSASFRGRFQPQHF.

The rearrangement uses TRBV7-8 and TRBJ2-3; D is uncertain. The length of the CDR3 is 12 residues. V lost 5 bases and J lost 6, with 9 bases in between. Germline V gives CDR1 SGHVS, CDR2 FQNEAQ. Here the CDR3 reads CASSLELDTQYF. The CDR3 DNA is TGTGCCAGCAGCCTCGAGTTGGATACGCAGTATTTT.

The chain joins TRBV6-2 or TRBV6-3 to TRBJ2-1, with 13 positions matching TRBD2. J was trimmed by 6 bases and V by 5 bases; bases with no gene match: 7. The germline gives CDR1 MNHEY, CDR2 SVGEGT. The CDR3 has 16 amino acids. CDR3 nucleotides: TGTGCCAGCAGTGGGACTAGCGGGATTGGGGTCAATGAGCAGTTCTTC. It encodes CASSGTSGIGVNEQFF.

V usage is TRBV1 and J usage is TRBJ1-2; the table's TRBD1 call for D was not verified on the DNA. TRBV1 is a pseudogene locus. This CDR3 has 18 amino acids. CDR3 amino acids: CTSSQGWTGRPTGYGYTF. The CDR3 nucleotides read TGCACCAGCAGCCAAGGTTGGACAGGCCGACCCACCGGCTATGGCTACACCTTC.

The chain combines TRBV14 with TRBJ1-1; D gene uncertain. This CDR3 spans 14 amino acids. Trimming removed 3 bases at V and 0 bases at J, with 8 bases between. The germline gives CDR1 SGHDN, CDR2 FVKESK. The CDR3 reads CASSHGLLNTEAFF. Here the CDR3 DNA reads TGTGCCAGCAGCCACGGACTATTGAACACTGAAGCTTTCTTT.

V usage is TRBV5-1 and J usage is TRBJ2-5; maybe TRBD2 (6 bases). Trimming cost V 2 bases and J 6 bases, with 26 bases left between them. This CDR3 region has 18 residues. Germline values: CDR1 SGHRS, CDR2 YFSETQ. The CDR3 DNA follows: TGCGCCAGCAGCTTAGGAATGGTACTTCGGGGGAGCGGAAAGACCCAGTACTTC. It encodes CASSLGMVLRGSGKTQYF.

This rearrangement joins TRBV7-9 to TRBJ1-2; D gene unclear. Trimming left V 5 bases short and J 8 bases short, with 9 bases between. Germline CDR1 is SEHNR and CDR2 is FQNEAQ (reference sequence). The CDR3 totals 11 residues. For the CDR3, the DNA is TGTGCCAGCAGCGGACTGAACGGCTACACCTTC. It is translated as CASSGLNGYTF.

The rearrangement uses TRBV11-2 and TRBJ1-1; 10 nucleotides line up with TRBD1. The CDR3 consists of 15 residues. Germline CDR1 and CDR2: SGHAT and FQNNGV. After removal of 3 bases from V and 5 bases from J, the junction contained 6 bases not matched to a gene. DNA for the CDR3: TGTGCCAGCAGCTTCGGGACAGGGGTCGGGACTGAAGCTTTCTTT. It specifies CASSFGTGVGTEAFF.

V is TRBV6-2 or TRBV6-3 and J is TRBJ2-7; D might be TRBD1 (5 bases). Germline V gene sequence: CDR1 MNHEY, CDR2 SVGEGT. Between the trimmed V and J ends, which lost 2 bases and 0 bases, there was a span of 14 bases. The CDR3 is 16 amino acids. In nucleotides, the CDR3 is TGTGCCAGCAGTTACAGCCCGACAGCCCTCTCCTACGAGCAGTACTTC. As protein: CASSYSPTALSYEQYF.